Following are 15 T cell receptor beta chains from one sample sequenced in a study of T cells in Graves' hyperthyroidism and ophthalmopathy. Amplification targeted TCR beta CDR3 regions from RNA transcripts. HTBI primers were the set used in a first-round RT-PCR of the TCR CDR3. Each CDR3 protein is one row after TCRdb ran MiXCR on the multiplex PCR reads. The table lists more than 350,000 distinct CDR3 sequences, nearly 15% of them singletons. Sample: blood. These receptors all stem from an older woman with Graves' ophthalmopathy.

The table lists this clonotype with a few counts. J is TRBJ1-3 and V is TRBV3-1, with D perhaps TRBD1 (6 bases). V lost 5 bases, J lost 0 bases, and 14 bases lay in between. This CDR3 spans 16 amino acids. Germline V gene sequence: CDR1 LGHDT, CDR2 YNNKEL (reference sequence). The CDR3 DNA follows: TGTGCCAGCAGCTGGGACATCCTCACCTCTGGAAACACCATATATTTT. Protein sequence: CASSWDILTSGNTIYF.

Many counts were recorded for this clonotype. The J gene is TRBJ2-5, the V gene TRBV2; D is uncertain. With 5 bases removed from V and 5 bases from J, the gap between germline ends came to 9 bases. Germline V gene sequence: CDR1 SNHLY, CDR2 FYNNEI. CDR3 length: 12 residues. The CDR3 DNA reads TGTGCCAGCAGTTTATTGGACGAGACCCAGTACTTC. It yields the protein CASSLLDETQYF.

The chain couples TRBV5-6 to TRBJ2-2, with D tentatively TRBD1 (6 bases). CDR3 length equals 15 residues. Germline CDR1 SGHDT, CDR2 YYEEEE. Deletions cut 4 bases from V and 0 bases from J, with 10 bases between. CDR3 DNA: TGTGCCAGCAGCGGGGGCAGGGCGAACACCGGGGAGCTGTTTTTT. It yields the protein CASSGGRANTGELFF.

This clonotype was found many times. The chain is built from TRBV2 and TRBJ2-2, with TRBD2 matching 7 bases. V shed 11 bases and J 4 bases; nucleotides not matched to a gene: 13. Germline CDR1 SNHLY, CDR2 FYNNEI. The CDR3 consists of 15 residues. CDR3 sequence: CAPTPAGAGTGELFF. The CDR3 bases are TGTGCCCCAACTCCGGCGGGAGCTGGCACCGGGGAGCTGTTTTTT. The variable domain in full, completed from reference TRBV2 and TRBJ2-2, reads EPEVTQTPSHQVTQMGQEVILRCVPISNHLYFYWYRQILGQKVEFLVSFYNNEISEKSEIFDDQFSVERPDGSNFTLKIRSTKLEDSAMYFCAPTPAGAGTGELFFGEGSRLTVL.

CDR3 in DNA: TGTGCCAGCAGCTATAGCGGGAGGGCGGATCGCACCGGGGAGCTGTTTTTT. Translating gives CASSYSGRADRTGELFF. The chain has TRBV7-2 and TRBJ2-2; 11 positions match TRBD2. In germline, CDR1 is SGHTA, CDR2 FQGNSA. Unmatched junction bases numbered 8, after V lost 4 bases and J lost 4 bases. The CDR3 runs 17 residues.

This clonotype was observed at least ten times. This rearrangement joins TRBV12-3 or TRBV12-4 to TRBJ2-7, with TRBD2 identical over 13 bases. V was clipped by 5 bases and J by 3 bases; unmatched bases: 4. The CDR3 is made up of 15 amino acids. The DNA of the CDR3 is TGTGCCAGCAGTCACGGGACTAGCGGGATCTACGAGCAGTACTTC. Amino acids: CASSHGTSGIYEQYF.

This clonotype has a handful of counts. The chain joins TRBV2 to TRBJ2-5; D unclear. Germline lookup yields CDR1 SNHLY and CDR2 FYNNEI. This CDR3 has 13 residues. Between the trimmed V and J ends, which lost 3 bases and 1 base, there was a span of 6 bases. CDR3 bases: TGTGCCAGCAGTGACAGGCGCCAAGAGACCCAGTACTTC. Its protein product is CASSDRRQETQYF.

The chain combines TRBV9 with TRBJ1-1; 9 positions agree with TRBD1. The germline V gene has CDR1 SGDLS and CDR2 YYNGEE. Unmatched junction bases numbered 6, after V lost 3 bases and J lost 3 bases. This CDR3 comprises 15 residues. In DNA, the CDR3 is TGTGCCAGCAGCGCAACAGGGGGCTGGGACACTGAAGCTTTCTTT. Residues: CASSATGGWDTEAFF.

This clonotype occurred many times. The chain uses TRBV27 and TRBJ2-7, with D possibly being TRBD2 (6 bases). V was trimmed by 2 bases and J by 3 bases, leaving 11 bases between them. Germline CDR1 and CDR2: MNHEY and SMNVEV (reference sequence). The CDR3 consists of 14 residues. CDR3 loop: CASSLASEYYEQYF. DNA of the CDR3: TGTGCCAGCAGTTTAGCTAGCGAATACTACGAGCAGTACTTC.

Ten or more counts support this clonotype. The chain has TRBV7-2 and TRBJ2-7, with unresolved D. Per germline, CDR1 SGHTA and CDR2 FQGNSA. Trimming took off 8 bases at V and 4 bases at J, with 9 bases between the two ends. CDR3 length: 11 residues. The CDR3 sequence is CASSSLYEQYF. Written as DNA, the CDR3 is TGTGCCAGCTCCTCTCTTTACGAGCAGTACTTC.

This clonotype has only a few counts. The chain recombines TRBV30 with TRBJ1-6; the match to TRBD1 covers 7 bases. CDR1 and CDR2 (germline): GTSNPN, SVGIG (reference sequence). After removal of 2 bases from V and 10 bases from J, the junction contained 11 bases not matched to a gene. This CDR3 has 15 amino acids. For the CDR3, the DNA is TGTGCCTGGAGTTCCTGGACAGGAGGGGCATCACCCCTCCACTTT. Translation: CAWSSWTGGASPLHF.

This clonotype was detected ten times or more. This chain connects TRBV7-8 to TRBJ1-5, with D possibly TRBD1 on 6 matching bases. The CDR3 totals 14 residues. Trimming left V 3 bases short and J 4 bases short, with 10 bases between. Germline V CDR1 and CDR2: SGHVS, FQNEAQ. CDR3 protein: CASSLDRSNQPQHF. CDR3 DNA: TGTGCCAGCAGCTTGGACAGATCAAATCAGCCCCAGCATTTT.

This clonotype came up many times. The rearrangement uses TRBV28 and TRBJ2-5, with D uncertain. Trimming pared 5 bases from V and 2 bases from J, leaving 12 bases between. The germline V gene encodes CDR1 MDHEN and CDR2 SYDVKM. This CDR3 has 14 residues. The CDR3 reads CASSASLGQETQYF. The CDR3 DNA follows: TGTGCCAGCAGTGCCTCCCTGGGGCAAGAGACCCAGTACTTC. Full variable domain (remainder filled in from reference TRBV28 and TRBJ2-5): DVKVTQSSRYLVKRTGEKVFLECVQDMDHENMFWYRQDPGLGLRLIYFSYDVKMKEKGDIPEGYSVSREKKERFSLILESASTNQTSMYLCASSASLGQETQYFGPGTRLLVL.

V is TRBV24-1 and J is TRBJ2-1, with D tentatively TRBD1 or TRBD2 (5 bases each). The J call may not be correct, given that the DNA end is closer to TRBJ2-7. Germline CDR1 reads KGHDR; CDR2 reads SFDVKD. This CDR3 has 16 amino acids. In DNA, the CDR3 is TGTGCCACCAGTGATTTACGGGGACGAGGCTACAATGAGCAGTACTTC. This codes for CATSDLRGRGYNEQYF.

In its sample, this clonotype was seen many times. J is TRBJ2-1 and V is TRBV5-1; TRBD2 is a possible D gene (6 bases). This CDR3 is 15 amino acids long. Trimming cost V 7 bases and J 5 bases, with 19 bases left between them. Per the germline V gene, CDR1 is SGHRS and CDR2 is YFSETQ. This CDR3 is CASHPPGRVNNEQFF. CDR3 in DNA: TGCGCCAGCCATCCCCCCGGGAGAGTAAACAATGAGCAGTTCTTC.